This entry lists 9 T cell receptor beta chains sequenced from one sample in a study of blood T cell repertoires in COVID-19. The protocol was immunoSEQ multiplex PCR, while the TCRdb copy is restricted to in-frame clones and leaves out a portion. The repertoire holds 6,400 or so clones, roughly nine tenths seen once, with around 9.3% in the top ten. The sequenced sample was peripheral blood. The receptor set was obtained from an older man with active COVID-19.

The chain has TRBV4-2 and TRBJ2-4; 12 bases agree with TRBD2. V was clipped by 0 bases and J by 8 bases; unmatched bases: 14. The CDR3 is made up of 19 amino acids. Germline V gene sequence: CDR1 LGHNA, CDR2 YNFKEQ. CDR3 sequence: CASSQEHRTSGTQRDIQYF. The CDR3 nucleotides are TGTGCCAGCAGCCAAGAGCATAGGACTAGCGGGACCCAGAGGGACATTCAGTACTTC.

This rearrangement joins TRBV6-5 to TRBJ2-3; 8 nucleotides line up with TRBD2. CDR1 MNHEY and CDR2 SVGAGI come from the germline V gene. The CDR3 totals 14 residues. After removal of 0 bases from V and 7 bases from J, the junction contained 3 bases not matched to a gene. DNA of the CDR3: TGTGCCAGCAGTTACTCGCGGGAGGTGAATACGCAGTATTTT. It codes for CASSYSREVNTQYF.

The V gene is TRBV27, the J gene TRBJ2-2, with D perhaps TRBD2 (5 bases). CDR3 length: 14 residues. Germline CDR1 reads MNHEY; CDR2 reads SMNVEV (reference sequence). V lost 7 bases and J lost 3, with 12 bases in between. This CDR3 reads CASNRGGHTGELFF. The DNA for the CDR3 is TGTGCCAGCAATCGAGGCGGGCACACCGGGGAGCTGTTTTTT.

The chain is built from TRBV6-5 and TRBJ2-5; 8 bases agree with TRBD2. This CDR3 is 15 amino acids long. V lost 5 bases and J lost 4; bases outside the gene matches: 9. CDR1 MNHEY and CDR2 SVGAGI come from the germline V gene. The CDR3 sequence: CASSRSGAWGETQYF. The CDR3 nucleotides are TGTGCCAGCAGTCGTAGCGGGGCCTGGGGAGAGACCCAGTACTTC.

The V gene is TRBV5-5, the J gene TRBJ1-5; TRBD1 aligns across 9 bases. The trim removed 4 bases at V and 0 bases at J, leaving 5 bases unmatched. The germline V gene has CDR1 SGHKS and CDR2 YYEKEE (reference sequence). The CDR3 sequence is 16 residues long. CDR3 bases: TGTGCCAGCAGCCACGGGACAGGGAGTAGCAATCAGCCCCAGCATTTT. Protein: CASSHGTGSSNQPQHF. The full variable domain, with the rest looked up from reference TRBV5-5 and TRBJ1-5, is DAGVTQSPTHLIKTRGQQVTLRCSPISGHKSVSWYQQVLGQGPQFIFQYYEKEERGRGNFPDRFSARQFPNYSSELNVNALLLGDSALYLCASSHGTGSSNQPQHFGDGTRLSIL.

This sequence joins TRBV19 and TRBJ1-5, with a tentative D call TRBD1 (5 bases). Germline-derived CDR1 and CDR2 are LNHDA and SQIVND (reference sequence). This CDR3 spans 15 amino acids. Trimming cost V 0 bases and J 6 bases, with 12 bases left between them. The CDR3 is CASSIEGGKLQPQHF. The CDR3 nucleotides read TGTGCCAGTAGTATAGAGGGGGGAAAGCTTCAGCCCCAGCATTTT.

The chain uses TRBV7-2 and TRBJ2-5; 15 bases map to TRBD2. V was pared by 5 bases and J by 5 bases, with 6 bases of the junction left unmatched. The CDR3 runs 16 residues. Germline CDR1 is SGHTA and CDR2 is FQGNSA. Here the CDR3 DNA reads TGTGCCAGCAGCAGACGGACTAGCGGGGGGGTGGAGACCCAGTACTTC. Its translation: CASSRRTSGGVETQYF.

The CDR3 coding sequence is TGTGCCAGCAGTTTAGACAGGGGTTCACCCCTCCACTTT. Translated: CASSLDRGSPLHF. This rearrangement joins TRBV27 to TRBJ1-6; 8 bases fit TRBD1. The CDR3 loop spans 13 amino acids. V was pared by 2 bases and J by 9 bases, with 0 bases of the junction left unmatched. The V gene's germline CDR1 is MNHEY and CDR2 SMNVEV (reference sequence).

This clone was detected only a few times. The J gene is TRBJ2-7, the V gene TRBV25-1, with D possibly TRBD1 on 6 matching bases. The V gene's germline CDR1 is MGHDK and CDR2 SYGVNS. Deletions cut 3 bases from V and 6 bases from J, with 15 bases between. CDR3 length equals 14 residues. The CDR3 sequence: CASSDHPTGREQYF. Here the CDR3 DNA reads TGTGCCAGCAGTGACCATCCAACAGGGCGCGAGCAGTACTTC.